The 3 T cell receptor beta chains below come from one sample, sequenced in a study of T cell responses to AZD1222 COVID-19 vaccine. TCRdb keeps only in-frame clones here, not all; method: immunoSEQ multiplex PCR. The table has 150,000 to 200,000 clones, 85% to 95% seen once; the top ten hold approximately 3.9%. The sample was peripheral blood, taken on day 0 of AZD1222 vaccination. These TCRs come from an adult in good health.

J is TRBJ1-6 and V is TRBV7-9; no clear D gene. This CDR3 has 15 residues. Germline CDR1 and CDR2: SEHNR and FQNEAQ (reference sequence). Trimming stripped 3 bases from V and 8 bases from J, with 14 bases between. CDR3 loop: CASSLVGLSDSPLHF. CDR3 DNA sequence: TGTGCCAGCAGCTTGGTGGGCCTCAGTGATTCACCCCTCCACTTT.

This clone was seen once. The J gene is TRBJ2-7, the V gene TRBV10-3; TRBD2 matches 8 bases. Unmatched junction bases numbered 4, after V lost 1 base and J lost 2 bases. CDR1 and CDR2 from the germline V gene are ENHRY and SYGVKD. The CDR3 length is 15 residues. This CDR3 is CAISEWERGTYEQYF. For the CDR3, the DNA is TGTGCCATCAGTGAGTGGGAGCGGGGGACCTACGAGCAGTACTTC.

The chain uses TRBV6-5 and TRBJ1-1; no firm D call. The germline V and J ends were trimmed by 6 bases and 6 bases, with 17 bases remaining between them. Germline assignment: CDR1 MNHEY and CDR2 SVGAGI. The CDR3 sequence is 14 residues long. DNA for the CDR3: TGTGCCAGCAGCATAACGCAGAGGGAAGCTGAAGCTTTCTTT. It specifies CASSITQREAEAFF.